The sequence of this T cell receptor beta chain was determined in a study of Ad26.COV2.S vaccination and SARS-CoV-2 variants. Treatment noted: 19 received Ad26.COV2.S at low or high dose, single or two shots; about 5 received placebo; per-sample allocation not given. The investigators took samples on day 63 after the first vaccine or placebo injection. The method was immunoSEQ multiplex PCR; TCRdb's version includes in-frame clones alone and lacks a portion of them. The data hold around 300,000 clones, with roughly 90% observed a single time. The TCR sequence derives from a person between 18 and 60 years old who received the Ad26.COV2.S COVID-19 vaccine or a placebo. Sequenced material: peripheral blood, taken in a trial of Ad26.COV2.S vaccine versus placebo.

This chain's CDR3 is CASSLDGDRGLYPYGYTF. CDR3 bases: TGCGCCAGCAGCTTGGATGGGGACAGGGGCCTATACCCCTATGGCTACACCTTC. The gene calls are TRBV5-1 and TRBJ1-2, with 10 positions matching TRBD1. This CDR3 spans 18 amino acids. CDR1 is SGHRS, CDR2 YFSETQ, per germline. V trimming: 0 bases; J trimming: 4 bases; junction bases outside the gene matches: 12.